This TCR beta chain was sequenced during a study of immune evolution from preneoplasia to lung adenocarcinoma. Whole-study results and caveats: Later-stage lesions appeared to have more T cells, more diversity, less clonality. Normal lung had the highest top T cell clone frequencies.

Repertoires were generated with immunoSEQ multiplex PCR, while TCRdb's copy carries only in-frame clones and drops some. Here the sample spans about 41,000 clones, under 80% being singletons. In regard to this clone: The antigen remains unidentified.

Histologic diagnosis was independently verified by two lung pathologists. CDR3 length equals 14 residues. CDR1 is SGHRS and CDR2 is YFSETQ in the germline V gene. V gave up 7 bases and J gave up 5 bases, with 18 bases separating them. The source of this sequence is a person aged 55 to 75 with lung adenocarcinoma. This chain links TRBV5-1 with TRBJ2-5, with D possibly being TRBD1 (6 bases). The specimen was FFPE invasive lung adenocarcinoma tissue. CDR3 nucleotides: TGCGCCAGCTACAGGGTCCCCGGTATGGAGACCCAGTACTTC. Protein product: CASYRVPGMETQYF.